This T cell receptor (beta chain) was found in a study of OX40 agonist ivuxolimab in advanced cancers. Produced via immunoSEQ multiplex PCR; TCRdb's table is partial and in-frame only. The table has 50,000 to 65,000 clones, roughly 89% seen once. This CDR3 has 13 amino acids. The junction had 6 bases not matched to a gene; V was cut back by 4 bases and J by 5 bases. Looked up from germline, CDR1 is SGHRS and CDR2 is YFSETQ. The clonotype originates from an adult with an advanced solid tumor such as melanoma, head and neck, liver or kidney cancer. Sequenced material: CD4+ or CD8+ T cells sorted from blood, taken in a trial of the OX40 agonist ivuxolimab. V gene TRBV5-1 combines with J gene TRBJ2-7, with TRBD1 matching over 7 bases. The CDR3 loop is CASSPGTEDEQYF. In DNA, the CDR3 is TGCGCCAGCAGCCCTGGGACAGAGGACGAGCAGTACTTC.